This entry describes one TCR beta chain. Trimming removed 5 bases at V and 2 bases at J, with 13 bases between. The CDR3 has 14 residues. Germline-derived CDR1 and CDR2 are SGHRS and YFSETQ. The data are from a study of blood T cell repertoires in COVID-19. In the study overall: Both acute and convalescent COVID-19 samples were obtained from the United States, Italy and Spain. In each case, the material was cDNA or gDNA derived from T cells, B-cell-depleted T cells, or PBMCs.

Authors' analysis steps: Amplifying reference gene primers gave estimates of nucleated cell counts. Using immunoSEQ multiplex PCR, the repertoire was profiled, and TCRdb retains in-frame clones only, with some absent. V and J calls and clone size follow that table, whereas D and trimming were derived from the DNA. This table has roughly 120,000 clones, about 85% appearing once. Sequenced sample: peripheral blood. The source of this sequence is a human donor in a cohort sampled during active COVID-19. The chain has TRBV5-1 and TRBJ2-5, with D tentatively TRBD2 (5 bases). CDR3 coding DNA: TGCGCCAGCAGTGGCGCTGAGGGACAAGAGACCCAGTACTTC. Translating gives CASSGAEGQETQYF.